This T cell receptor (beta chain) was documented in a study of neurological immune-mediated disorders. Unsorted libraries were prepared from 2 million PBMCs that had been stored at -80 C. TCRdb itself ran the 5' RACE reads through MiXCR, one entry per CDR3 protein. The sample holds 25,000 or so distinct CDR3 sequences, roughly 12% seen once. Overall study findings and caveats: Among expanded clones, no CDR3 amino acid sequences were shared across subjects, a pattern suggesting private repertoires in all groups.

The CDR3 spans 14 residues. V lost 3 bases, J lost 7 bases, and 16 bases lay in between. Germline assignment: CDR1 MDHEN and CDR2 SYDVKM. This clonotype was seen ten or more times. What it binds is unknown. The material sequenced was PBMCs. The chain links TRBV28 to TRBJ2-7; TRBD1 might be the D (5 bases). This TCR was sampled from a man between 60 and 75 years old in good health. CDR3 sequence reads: CASSLIQTPGEQYF. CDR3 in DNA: TGTGCCAGCAGTTTGATCCAAACCCCAGGGGAGCAGTACTTC. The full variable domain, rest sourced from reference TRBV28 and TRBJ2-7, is DVKVTQSSRYLVKRTGEKVFLECVQDMDHENMFWYRQDPGLGLRLIYFSYDVKMKEKGDIPEGYSVSREKKERFSLILESASTNQTSMYLCASSLIQTPGEQYFGPGTRLTVT.